The clone carrying this TCR beta chain was detected once. From germline, CDR1 is SEHNR and CDR2 FQNEAQ (reference sequence). V was shortened by 9 bases and J by 2 bases, with 16 bases between the two germline ends. The CDR3 runs to 15 residues. The data were obtained in a study of blood T cell repertoires in COVID-19. At the level of the study: Researchers got acute and convalescent COVID-19 samples from the United States, Italy and Spain. PBMCs, B-cell-depleted T cells, or T cells were the source of the cDNA or gDNA that made up the material.

Original handling: Quantification of nucleated cells was approximated via reference gene primer amplification. Produced via immunoSEQ multiplex PCR; TCRdb's table is partial and in-frame only. For V, J and clone size, that table is used; D and trimming come from the DNA. The sample consists of 65,000 to 90,000 clones, roughly 84% of them appearing once. This receptor was identified in a woman of 80 years or more in a cohort sampled during active or convalescent COVID-19. The gene calls are TRBV7-9 and TRBJ2-2; D perhaps matches TRBD2 (5 bases). The sample consisted of peripheral blood. CDR3 nucleotide sequence: TGTGCCAGGGAGGTCCTCAATCTCAACACCGGGGAGCTGTTTTTT. Its protein is CAREVLNLNTGELFF.